This TCR beta chain came from a study of blood T cell repertoires in COVID-19. Study-wide context: From the United States, Italy and Spain came samples of acute and convalescent COVID-19. Nucleic acid was either cDNA or gDNA, and it came from T cells, B-cell-depleted T cells, or PBMCs.

Per the original data handling: By means of reference gene primer amplification, nucleated cell counts were estimated. Produced via immunoSEQ multiplex PCR; TCRdb's table is partial and in-frame only. The V and J calls and clone size come from that table; D and trimming were worked out from the DNA. The table lists tens of thousands of clones, around 84% of them singletons. V gave up 10 bases and J gave up 2 bases, with 12 bases separating them. This CDR3 is 13 amino acids long. Germline V lookup: CDR1 MRHNA, CDR2 SNTAGT. The chain has TRBV6-4 and TRBJ2-1, with D tentatively TRBD1 (6 bases). Sequencing used peripheral blood. The TCR comes from a man in his sixties or seventies with active or convalescent COVID-19. CDR3 loop: CAKRTVTYNEQFF. CDR3 DNA: TGTGCCAAAAGGACAGTTACCTACAATGAGCAGTTCTTC.